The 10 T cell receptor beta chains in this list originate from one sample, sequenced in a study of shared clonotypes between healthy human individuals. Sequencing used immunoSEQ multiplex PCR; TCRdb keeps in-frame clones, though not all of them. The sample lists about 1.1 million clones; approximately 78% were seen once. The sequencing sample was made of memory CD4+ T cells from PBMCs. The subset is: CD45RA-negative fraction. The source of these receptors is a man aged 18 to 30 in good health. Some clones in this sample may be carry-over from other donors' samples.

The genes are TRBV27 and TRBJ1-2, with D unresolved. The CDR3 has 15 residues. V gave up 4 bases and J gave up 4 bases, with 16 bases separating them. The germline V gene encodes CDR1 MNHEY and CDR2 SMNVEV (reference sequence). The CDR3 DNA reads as TGTGCCAGCAGTTCGCTAACGACAAGGAGCTATGGCTACACCTTC. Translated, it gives CASSSLTTRSYGYTF.

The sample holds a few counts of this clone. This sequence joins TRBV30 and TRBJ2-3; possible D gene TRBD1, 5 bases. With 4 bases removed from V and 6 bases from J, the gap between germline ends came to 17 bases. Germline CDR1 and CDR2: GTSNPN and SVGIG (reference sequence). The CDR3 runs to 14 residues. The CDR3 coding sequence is TGTGCCTGGACGGACCGTGGAAAGGGGGATACGCAGTATTTT. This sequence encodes CAWTDRGKGDTQYF.

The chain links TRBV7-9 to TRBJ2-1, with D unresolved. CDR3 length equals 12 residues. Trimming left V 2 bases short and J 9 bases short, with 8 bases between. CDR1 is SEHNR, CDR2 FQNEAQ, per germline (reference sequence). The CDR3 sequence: CASSLMMVEQFF. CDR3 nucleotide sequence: TGTGCCAGCAGCTTAATGATGGTTGAGCAGTTCTTC.

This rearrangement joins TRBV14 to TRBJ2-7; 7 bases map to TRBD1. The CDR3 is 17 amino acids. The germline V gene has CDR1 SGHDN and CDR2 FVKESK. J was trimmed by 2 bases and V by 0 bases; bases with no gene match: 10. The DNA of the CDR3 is TGTGCCAGCAGCCAAGACAGTTATCGGACAGGCCCCTACGAGCAGTACTTC. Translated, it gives CASSQDSYRTGPYEQYF.

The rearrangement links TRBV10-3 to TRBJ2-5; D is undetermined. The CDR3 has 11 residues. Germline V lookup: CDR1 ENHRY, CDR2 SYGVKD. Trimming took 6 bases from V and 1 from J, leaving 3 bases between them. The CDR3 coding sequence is TGTGCCATCAGGGTCCAAGAGACCCAGTACTTC. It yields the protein CAIRVQETQYF.

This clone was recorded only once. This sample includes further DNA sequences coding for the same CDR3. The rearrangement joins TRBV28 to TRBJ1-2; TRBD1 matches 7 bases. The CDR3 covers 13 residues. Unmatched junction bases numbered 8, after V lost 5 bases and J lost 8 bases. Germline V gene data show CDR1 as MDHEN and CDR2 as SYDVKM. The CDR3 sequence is CASSPRQGGGYTF. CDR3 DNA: TGTGCCAGCAGTCCCAGACAGGGCGGCGGCTACACCTTC.

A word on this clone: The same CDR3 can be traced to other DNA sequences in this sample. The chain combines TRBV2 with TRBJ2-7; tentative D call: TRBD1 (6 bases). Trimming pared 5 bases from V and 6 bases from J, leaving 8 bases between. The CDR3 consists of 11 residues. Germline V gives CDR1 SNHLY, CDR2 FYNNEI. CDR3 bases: TGTGCCAGCAGTAGAGGGGGCGAGCAGTACTTC. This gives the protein CASSRGGEQYF.

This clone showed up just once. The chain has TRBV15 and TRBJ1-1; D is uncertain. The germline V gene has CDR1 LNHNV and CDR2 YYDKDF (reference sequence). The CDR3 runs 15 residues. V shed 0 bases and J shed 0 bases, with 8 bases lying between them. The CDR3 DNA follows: TGTGCCACCAGCAGAGATCGGGGAGTGAACACTGAAGCTTTCTTT. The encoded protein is CATSRDRGVNTEAFF.

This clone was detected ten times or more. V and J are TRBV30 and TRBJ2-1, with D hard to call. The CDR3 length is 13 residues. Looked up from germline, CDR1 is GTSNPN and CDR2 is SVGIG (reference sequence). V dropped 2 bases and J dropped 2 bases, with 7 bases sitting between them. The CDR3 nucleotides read TGTGCCTGGAGTTGGGCCACCTACAATGAGCAGTTCTTC. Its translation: CAWSWATYNEQFF.

The CDR3, as DNA: TGTGCCAGTTACCAGCGGGAGTACAATGAGCAGTTCTTC. Translating gives CASYQREYNEQFF. This rearrangement joins TRBV28 to TRBJ2-1; 8 bases fit TRBD2. Germline V gives CDR1 MDHEN, CDR2 SYDVKM. Trimming at V came to 9 bases and at J to 4 bases, leaving 5 bases not matched to a gene. CDR3 length: 13 amino acids.